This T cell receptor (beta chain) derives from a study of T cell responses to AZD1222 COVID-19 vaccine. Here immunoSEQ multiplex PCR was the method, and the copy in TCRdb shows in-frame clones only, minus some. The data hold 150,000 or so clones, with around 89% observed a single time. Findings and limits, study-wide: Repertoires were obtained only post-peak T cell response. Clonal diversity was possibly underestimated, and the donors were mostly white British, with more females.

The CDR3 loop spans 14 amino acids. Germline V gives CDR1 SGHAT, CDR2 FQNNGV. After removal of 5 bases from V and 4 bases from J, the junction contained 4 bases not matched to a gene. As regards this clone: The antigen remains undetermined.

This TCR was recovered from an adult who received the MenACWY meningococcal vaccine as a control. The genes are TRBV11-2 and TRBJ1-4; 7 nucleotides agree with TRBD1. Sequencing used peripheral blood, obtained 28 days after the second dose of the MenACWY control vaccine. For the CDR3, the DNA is TGTGCCAGCAGCATCGACAGGGTTAATGAAAAACTGTTTTTT. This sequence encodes CASSIDRVNEKLFF.